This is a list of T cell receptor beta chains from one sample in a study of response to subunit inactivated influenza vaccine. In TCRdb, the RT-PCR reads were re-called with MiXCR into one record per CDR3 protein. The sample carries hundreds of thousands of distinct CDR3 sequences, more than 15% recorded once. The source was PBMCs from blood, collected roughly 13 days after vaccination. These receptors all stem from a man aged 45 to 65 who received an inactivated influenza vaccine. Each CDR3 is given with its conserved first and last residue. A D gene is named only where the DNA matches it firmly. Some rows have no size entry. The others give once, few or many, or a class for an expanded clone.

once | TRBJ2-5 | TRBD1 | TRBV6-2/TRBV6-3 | TGTGCCAGCAGTTACGAGCCAGGGGGTATCGAAGAGACCCAGTACTTC | CASSYEPGGIEETQYF
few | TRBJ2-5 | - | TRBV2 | TGTGCCAGCAGTGAACTGCGGGGGCCTGGGGAGACCCAGTACTTC | CASSELRGPGETQYF
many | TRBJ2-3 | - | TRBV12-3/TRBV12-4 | TGTGCCAGCACCCAAGCCGCCACGCAGTATTTT | CASTQAATQYF
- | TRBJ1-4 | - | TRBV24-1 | TGTGCCACCAGTGATTTGAATGGGGCGCTTGAAAAACTGTTTTTT | CATSDLNGALEKLFF
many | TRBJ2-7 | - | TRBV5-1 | TGCGCCAGCAGCTCCACAGCGCGTTCCTACGAGCAGTACTTC | CASSSTARSYEQYF
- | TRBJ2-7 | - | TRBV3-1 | TGTGCCAGCAGCCCCCTATCGACTAGCTCCTACGAGCAGTACTTC | CASSPLSTSSYEQYF
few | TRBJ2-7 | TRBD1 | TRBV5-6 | TGTGCCAGCAGCTCTTACGACAGGGGAAGTATAAACGAGCAGTACTTC | CASSSYDRGSINEQYF
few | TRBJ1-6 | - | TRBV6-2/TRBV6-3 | TGTGCCAGCAGCCCTCGGAGCGGGGGCTTTCTTTCACCCCTCCACTTT | CASSPRSGGFLSPLHF
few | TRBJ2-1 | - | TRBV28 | TGTGCCAGCAGTTCTGGACTGGCGACCCACAATGAGCAGTTCTTC | CASSSGLATHNEQFF
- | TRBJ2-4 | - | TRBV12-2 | TGTGCAAGTCGCTTAGCGGCTAGCGGGGGGGGCGGGGAAAACATTCAGTACTTC | CASRLAASGGGGENIQYF
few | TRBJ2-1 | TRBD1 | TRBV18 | TGTGCCAGCTCAGTCTCGGGCCCGGGACAGGGGGCTTACAATGAGCAGTTCTTC | CASSVSGPGQGAYNEQFF
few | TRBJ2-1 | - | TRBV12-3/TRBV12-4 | TGTGCCAGCAGCACTATGCCCTCCCGCAGCTCCTACAATGAGCAGTTCTTC | CASSTMPSRSSYNEQFF